This is a list of T cell receptor beta chains from one sample in a study of blood T cell repertoires in COVID-19. Generated by immunoSEQ multiplex PCR, the TCRdb table keeps only in-frame clones and is missing some. The sample shows 100,000 to 150,000 clones, roughly four fifths of them seen only once. The sequenced sample was peripheral blood. The receptors come from a human donor in a cohort sampled during active COVID-19. The CDR3 runs from the conserved cysteine through the conserved F or W. Fields, in order: D gene, V gene, clone size, J gene, CDR3 DNA, CDR3 protein. A D gene is named only where the DNA matches it firmly. The size entry is marked missing in some rows and otherwise reads once, few, many or a size class.

>.|TRBV4-3|.|TRBJ2-6
TGCGCCAGCAGCCAAGAGCCTTCTCGGAGCTCTGGGGCCAACGTCCTGACTTTC
CASSQEPSRSSGANVLTF
>TRBD1|TRBV9|few|TRBJ1-6
TGTGCCAGCAGCTTGGAAGGGACAGGAAATAATTCACCCCTCCACTTT
CASSLEGTGNNSPLHF
>TRBD2|TRBV5-1|.|TRBJ2-1
TGCGCCAGCAGCTTAGGCGGGGGGTTCGATGAGCAGTTCTTC
CASSLGGGFDEQFF
>.|TRBV7-8|once|TRBJ2-3
TGTGCCAGCAGTGGCGGGCGGGGGCGAAGCACAGATACGCAGTATTTT
CASSGGRGRSTDTQYF
>TRBD2|TRBV7-6|.|TRBJ2-5
TGTGCCAGCAGCTTAGGGCGGGGGGGCGGTGAGACCCAGTACTTC
CASSLGRGGGETQYF
>TRBD1|TRBV7-8|.|TRBJ2-3
TGTGCCAGCAGCCTCCCCGGACAGGGCACAGATACGCAGTATTTT
CASSLPGQGTDTQYF
>TRBD2|TRBV5-5|.|TRBJ2-1
TGTGCCAGCAGCCAAGGGACTAGCGGGGCGGTCTACAATGAGCAGTTCTTC
CASSQGTSGAVYNEQFF
>TRBD1|TRBV12-3/TRBV12-4|.|TRBJ1-2
TGTGCCAGCAGAGGACAGGGTAACTATGGCTACACCTTC
CASRGQGNYGYTF
>.|TRBV5-1|few|TRBJ2-5
TGCGCCAGCAGCTTGGCCGAAGGGCTAGCAGGCACCCAGTACTTC
CASSLAEGLAGTQYF
>TRBD2|TRBV6-6|.|TRBJ2-7
TGTGCCAGCAAACGGACGGGGGGGACCTACGAGCAGTACTTC
CASKRTGGTYEQYF
>TRBD1|TRBV7-8|.|TRBJ2-1
TGTGCCAGCAGCACCGGACAGGGGGCTTACAATGAGCAGTTCTTC
CASSTGQGAYNEQFF
>TRBD1|TRBV5-1|few|TRBJ1-1
TGCGCCAGCAGCTTTGGGTCAGGGGGGAACACTGAAGCTTTCTTT
CASSFGSGGNTEAFF
>.|TRBV5-6|.|TRBJ2-1
TGTGCCAGCAGCTTGGCCGGGCAGGGGTACTACAATGAGCAGTTCTTC
CASSLAGQGYYNEQFF
>TRBD1|TRBV3-1/TRBV3-2|.|TRBJ2-5
TGTGCCAGCAGCCGCGGGACAGGGGGGCAAGAGACCCAGTACTTC
CASSRGTGGQETQYF
>.|TRBV7-2|.|TRBJ2-3
TGTGCCAGCAACCCCGCAGCTGGGGGACTAGATACGCAGTATTTT
CASNPAAGGLDTQYF
>TRBD2|TRBV24-1|.|TRBJ2-1
TGTGCCACCAGTGATTTAGGCGGGGGGGCTGCCGAGCAGTTCTTC
CATSDLGGGAAEQFF
>TRBD2|TRBV9|.|TRBJ2-1
TGTGCCAGCAGCGAACTAGCGGGGGGATACAATGAGCAGTTCTTC
CASSELAGGYNEQFF
>TRBD2|TRBV11-2|.|TRBJ2-2
TGTGCCAGCAGCGAGGGACTAGCGGTGAACACCGGGGAGCTGTTTTTT
CASSEGLAVNTGELFF
>.|TRBV28|many|TRBJ2-7
TGTGCCAGCAGCCAGAACTCGGACAGCTACGAGCAGTACTTC
CASSQNSDSYEQYF
>TRBD1|TRBV5-8|.|TRBJ2-1
TGTGCCAGCAGCGTTGGGGCAGGGGGCGTCTACAATGAGCAGTTCTTC
CASSVGAGGVYNEQFF
>.|TRBV27|.|TRBJ2-3
TGTGCCAGCGGCCCGCCAGGGGTTTCTAGCACAGATACGCAGTATTTT
CASGPPGVSSTDTQYF
>TRBD2|TRBV20-1|.|TRBJ2-3
TGCAGTGCTAGTCGTGTCGCTAGCGGGGGACCAGATACGCAGTATTTT
CSASRVASGGPDTQYF
>.|TRBV11-3|.|TRBJ1-2
TGTGCCAGCAGCCCTCTGGAGGTAGGGGACACGGGTGATTGCTATGGCTACACCTTC
CASSPLEVGDTGDCYGYTF
>TRBD1|TRBV11-2|.|TRBJ1-1
TGTGCCAGCAGCTTAGTGGGGGATACGGACAGGGCGGACTTT
CASSLVGDTDRADF
>TRBD1|TRBV5-6|.|TRBJ1-2
TGTGCCAGCAGCTCACCAGGGGGGATCTATGGCTACACCTTC
CASSSPGGIYGYTF
>TRBD2|TRBV4-3|.|TRBJ2-5
TGCGCCAGCAGCCAAGATGCGGGGGTGGAGACCCAGTACTTC
CASSQDAGVETQYF
>.|TRBV27|.|TRBJ1-5
TGTGCCAGCAGTCTGAGTCCAGGCGGCAATCAGCCCCAGCATTTT
CASSLSPGGNQPQHF
>.|TRBV6-5|.|TRBJ2-1
TGTGCCAGCCGCACAGGCCTGATGGGGAATGAGCAGTTCTTC
CASRTGLMGNEQFF
>.|TRBV29-1|.|TRBJ2-1
TGCAGCGTTGAAGGTAGCGAGAGCTCCTACAATGAGCAGTTCTTC
CSVEGSESSYNEQFF
>.|TRBV27|few|TRBJ2-5
TGTGCCAGCAGTTTAGCCCCTCAGGAGACCCAGTACTTC
CASSLAPQETQYF
>.|TRBV6-5|.|TRBJ2-5
TGTGCCAGCAGGCCCGAGGTTCGCGAGACCCAGTACTTC
CASRPEVRETQYF
>TRBD2|TRBV19|.|TRBJ2-2
TGTGCCAGTAGTTTTAAGCGGGGTAACGGGGAGCTGTTTTTT
CASSFKRGNGELFF
>TRBD2|TRBV6-2/TRBV6-3|.|TRBJ2-5
TGTGCCAGCAGTCTTCGGACTAGCGGACAAGAGACCCAGTACTTC
CASSLRTSGQETQYF
>.|TRBV6-2/TRBV6-3|many|TRBJ1-3
TGTGCCAGCAGTTACTCGACCCAGATGACACGGCCCTTCTCTGGAAACACCATATATTTT
CASSYSTQMTRPFSGNTIYF
>.|TRBV5-1|.|TRBJ2-7
TGCGCCAGCAGCCCATTAGCTTGGGGGGAGGACGAGCAGTACTTC
CASSPLAWGEDEQYF
>TRBD1|TRBV6-6|once|TRBJ2-5
TGTGCCAGCAGCAAAGACAGGGATGGGTACCAAGAGACCCAGTACTTC
CASSKDRDGYQETQYF
>.|TRBV19|.|TRBJ1-5
TGTGCCAGTAGTATGATCCCCGGGGGTAATCAGCCCCAGCATTTT
CASSMIPGGNQPQHF
>TRBD2|TRBV2|.|TRBJ2-7
TGTGCCAGCAGTGGGGGACTAGCGGGGGGCCAGTTTACGGAGCAGTACTTC
CASSGGLAGGQFTEQYF
>TRBD2|TRBV3-1/TRBV3-2|.|TRBJ2-2
TGTGCCAGCAGCCAAGAATTGGAACGGGGGGGCCACACCGGGGAGCTGTTTTTT
CASSQELERGGHTGELFF
>.|TRBV28|.|TRBJ1-4
TGTGCCAGCAGTTTAGGGGAGGCTCTCTGGGCTCTCTCTAATGAAAAACTGTTTTTT
CASSLGEALWALSNEKLFF
>TRBD2|TRBV5-5|.|TRBJ2-7
TGTGCCAGCAGCTTGGAGCGGGGGAATTGGGTCTACGAGCAGTACTTC
CASSLERGNWVYEQYF
>TRBD2|TRBV7-2|.|TRBJ2-5
TGTGCCAGCAGCTTAGCGGGACTAGCGGAGACCCAGTACTTC
CASSLAGLAETQYF
>TRBD1|TRBV18|.|TRBJ1-6
TGTGCCAGCTCACCTGGACAGGGGATGACTATGGGTTCACCCCTCCACTTT
CASSPGQGMTMGSPLHF
>.|TRBV6-1|.|TRBJ1-1
TGTGCCAGCAGTGACCTTCCTAACACTGAAGCTTTCTTT
CASSDLPNTEAFF
>.|TRBV5-1|.|TRBJ2-5
TGCGCCAGCAGCCTACAGATTCAAGAGACCCAGTACTTC
CASSLQIQETQYF
>TRBD1|TRBV6-5|.|TRBJ2-3
TGTGCCAGCAGTCCATGGACAGGGGGCTCGGATACGCAGTATTTT
CASSPWTGGSDTQYF
>TRBD2|TRBV19|.|TRBJ2-1
TGTGCCAGTATCCAGACTAGCGGGGGGCTTACGAGCTCCTACAATGAGCAGTTCTTC
CASIQTSGGLTSSYNEQFF
>.|TRBV23-1|.|TRBJ2-1
TGCGCCAGCAGTACCCGGGACAAAAACTACAATGAGCAGTTCTTC
CASSTRDKNYNEQFF
>.|TRBV5-1|once|TRBJ2-7
TGCGCCAGCAGCTTGGTGGCCAGCAGGTGGGCCTACGAGCAGTACTTC
CASSLVASRWAYEQYF
>.|TRBV9|.|TRBJ1-2
TGTGCCAGCAGCGTAATCCCCGGGAAAGGCTACACCTTC
CASSVIPGKGYTF
>TRBD2|TRBV5-1|.|TRBJ2-5
TGCGCCAGCAGCACGGGACTCGCGGGGGGGGAGACCCAGTACTTC
CASSTGLAGGETQYF
>.|TRBV4-1|.|TRBJ1-3
TGCGCCAGCAGCCAAGATGTGCGCAGGGCTGGAGACACCATATATTTT
CASSQDVRRAGDTIYF
>TRBD1|TRBV5-1|.|TRBJ1-6
TGCGCCAGCAGCCACCGGGACAGGGAGCATTCACCCCTCCACTTT
CASSHRDREHSPLHF
>TRBD2|TRBV18|.|TRBJ2-1
TGTGCCAGCTCACCACCGGTGCAACTAGCGGGGGGAAGTGAGCAGTTCTTC
CASSPPVQLAGGSEQFF
>TRBD2|TRBV6-5|.|TRBJ2-5
TGTGCCAGCAGAGGACTAGCGGGGGGGCCTGAGACCCAGTACTTC
CASRGLAGGPETQYF
>TRBD1|TRBV2|.|TRBJ1-5
TGTGCCAGCAGGCCGGAGGGACAGGGCAATCAGCCCCAGCATTTT
CASRPEGQGNQPQHF
>TRBD1|TRBV19|.|TRBJ2-6
TGTGCCAGCGCGAACAGGGGTTCTGGGGCCAACGTCCTGACTTTC
CASANRGSGANVLTF
>.|TRBV6-1|.|TRBJ1-1
TGTGCCAGCAGTGATATAACAGCCGGGAGCTTT
CASSDITAGSF
>TRBD1|TRBV12-5|.|TRBJ1-4
TGTGCTAGTGGCTCCGGGACAGGGTTTAATGAAAAACTGTTTTTT
CASGSGTGFNEKLFF
>TRBD2|TRBV10-1|.|TRBJ2-5
TGCGCCAGCACCCGGTCGGGGAGGGGATGCGAGACCCAGTACTTC
CASTRSGRGCETQYF